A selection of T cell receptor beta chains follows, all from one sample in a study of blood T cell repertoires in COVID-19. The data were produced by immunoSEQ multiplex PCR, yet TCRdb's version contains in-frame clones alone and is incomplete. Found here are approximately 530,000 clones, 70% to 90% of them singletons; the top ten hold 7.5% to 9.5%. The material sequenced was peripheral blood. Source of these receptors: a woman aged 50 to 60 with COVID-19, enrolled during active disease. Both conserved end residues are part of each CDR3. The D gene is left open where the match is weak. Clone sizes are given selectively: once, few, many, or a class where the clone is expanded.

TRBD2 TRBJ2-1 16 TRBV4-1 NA TGCGCCAGCAGCCAAGGGCCACGGGGGGGCATCTATGAGCAGTTCTTC CASSQGPRGGIYEQFF
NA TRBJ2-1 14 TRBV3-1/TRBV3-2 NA TGTGCCAGCAGCCTCCGGGACTCTAACAATGAGCAGTTCTTC CASSLRDSNNEQFF
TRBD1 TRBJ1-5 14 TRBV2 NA TGTGCCAGCAGCGGGACAGGGGGCATCCAGCCCCAGCATTTT CASSGTGGIQPQHF
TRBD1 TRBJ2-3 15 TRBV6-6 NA TGTGCCAGCAGTCGCCGGGACAGGGGCACAGATACGCAGTATTTT CASSRRDRGTDTQYF
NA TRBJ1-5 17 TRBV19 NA TGTGCCAGTACCCTCACCGGTGGAGTCTATAGCAATCAGCCCCAGCATTTT CASTLTGGVYSNQPQHF
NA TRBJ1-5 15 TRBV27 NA TGTGCCAGCAGCCTATATGGGGGCGGCAATCAGCCCCAGCATTTT CASSLYGGGNQPQHF
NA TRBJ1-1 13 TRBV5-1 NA TGCGCCAGCAGCTTGACAACGAACACTGAAGCTTTCTTT CASSLTTNTEAFF
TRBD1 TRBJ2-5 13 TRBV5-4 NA TGTGCCAGCAGCTTGGACAGGGGACAGACCCAGTACTTC CASSLDRGQTQYF
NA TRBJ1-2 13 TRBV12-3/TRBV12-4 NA TGTGCCAGGGTGACAGGCACACGACGGGGCTACACCTTC CARVTGTRRGYTF
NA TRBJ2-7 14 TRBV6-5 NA TGTGCCAGCAGTTTGGACAGATACTCCTACGAGCAGTACTTC CASSLDRYSYEQYF
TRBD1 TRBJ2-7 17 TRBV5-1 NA TGCGCCAGCAGCTTTAGAGCCACCAGGGGGAGCTCCTACGAGCAGTACTTC CASSFRATRGSSYEQYF
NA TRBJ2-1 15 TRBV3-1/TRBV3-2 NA TGTGCCAGCAGCCAAGAGGGACTGGTCGGGAATGAGCAGTTCTTC CASSQEGLVGNEQFF
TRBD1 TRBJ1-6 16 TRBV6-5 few TGTGCCAGCAGTTTTACGTTACAGGGGTATAATTCACCCCTCCACTTT CASSFTLQGYNSPLHF
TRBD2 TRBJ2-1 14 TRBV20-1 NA TGCAGTGCTGGTGGACTAGCGGGGGTTGATGAGCAGTTCTTC CSAGGLAGVDEQFF
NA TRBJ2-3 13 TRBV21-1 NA TGTGCCAGCGCGGTACTTAGCACAGATACGCAGTATTTT CASAVLSTDTQYF
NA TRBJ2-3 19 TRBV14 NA TGTGCCAGCAGCCAAGGGAGCACCAGACTGACTCGGAACACAGATACGCAGTATTTT CASSQGSTRLTRNTDTQYF
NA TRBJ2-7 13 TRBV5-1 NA TGCGCCAGTCGGTTAGCGAGCGTGGACGAGCAGTACTTC CASRLASVDEQYF
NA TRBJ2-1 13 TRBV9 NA TGTGCCAGCAGCTTCTCAGGGGCAAATGAGCAGTTCTTC CASSFSGANEQFF
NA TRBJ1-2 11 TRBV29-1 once TGCAGCGTTGCCAGCGGTGGTGGCTACACCTTC CSVASGGGYTF
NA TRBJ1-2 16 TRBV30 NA TGTGCCTGGAGTGTACGAGAGACAGGTCCCCGGGGAGGCTACACCTTC CAWSVRETGPRGGYTF
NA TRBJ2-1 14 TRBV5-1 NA TGCGCCAGCAGCTTAGGACAGCCCTACAATGAGCAGTTCTTC CASSLGQPYNEQFF
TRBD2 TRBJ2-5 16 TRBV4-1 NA TGCGCCAGCAGTCGTGGGGGCGGGGGGGCCGAGGAGACCCAGTACTTC CASSRGGGGAEETQYF
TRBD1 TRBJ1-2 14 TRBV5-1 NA TGCGCCAGCAGCTTAGGGGGCACTAACTATGGCTACACCTTC CASSLGGTNYGYTF
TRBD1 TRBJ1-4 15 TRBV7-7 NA TGTGCCAGCAGCCCTTCAGGGGGAACTAATGAAAAACTGTTTTTT CASSPSGGTNEKLFF
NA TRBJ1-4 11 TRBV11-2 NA TGTGCCAGCAGCGGCAATGAAAAACTGTTTTTT CASSGNEKLFF
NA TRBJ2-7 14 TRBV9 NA TGTGCCAGCAGCGTAGCACGTCGCGGGGGCGAGCAGTATTTC CASSVARRGGEQYF
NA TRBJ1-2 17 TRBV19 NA TGTGCCAGTAGCCGCTCCTGGATAGGGGAGGGGTACTATGGCTACACCTTC CASSRSWIGEGYYGYTF
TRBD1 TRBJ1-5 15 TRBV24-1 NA TGTGCCACCAGTGACCCGGGACAGGGGAATCAGCCCCAGCATTTT CATSDPGQGNQPQHF
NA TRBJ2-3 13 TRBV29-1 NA TGCAGCGTGGACACGACTAGCACAGATACGCAGTATTTT CSVDTTSTDTQYF
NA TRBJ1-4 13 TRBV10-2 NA TGCGCCAGCAGTGGGACAGAGGATGAAAAACTGTTTTTT CASSGTEDEKLFF
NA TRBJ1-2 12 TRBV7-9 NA TGTGCCAGCAGCCAGGATTTCTATGGCTACACCTTC CASSQDFYGYTF
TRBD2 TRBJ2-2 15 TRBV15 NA TGTGCCACCAGCAGAGATAGCGGGGATTCCGGGGAGCTGTTTTTT CATSRDSGDSGELFF
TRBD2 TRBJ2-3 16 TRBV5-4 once TGTGCCAGCAGCCCGGGACTAGCGGGGGGAGGGGATACGCAGTATTTT CASSPGLAGGGDTQYF
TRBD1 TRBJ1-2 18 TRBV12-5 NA TGTGCTAGTGGTTCCCTTTATCCCCCGACAGGGAAAGACTATGGCTACACCTTC CASGSLYPPTGKDYGYTF
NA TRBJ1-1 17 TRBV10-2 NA TGCGCCAGCAGTGAGCACACCCCTCTATGGGGGGACACTGAAGCTTTCTTT CASSEHTPLWGDTEAFF
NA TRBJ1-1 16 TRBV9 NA TGTGCCAGCAGCGACGGGGATGGACTGGGGGGCACTGAAGCTTTCTTT CASSDGDGLGGTEAFF
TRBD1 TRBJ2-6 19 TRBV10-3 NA TGTGCCATCAGTAGACCGGGACAGGTCCTCGTCTCTGGGGCCAACGTCCTGACTTTC CAISRPGQVLVSGANVLTF
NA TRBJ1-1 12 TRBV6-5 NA TGTGCCAGCAGCCTAGGACATTCTGATCCTTTCTTT CASSLGHSDPFF
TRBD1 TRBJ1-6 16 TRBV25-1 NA TGTGCCAGCAGCGAGACCGGGACAGGGGATAATTCACCCCTCCACTTT CASSETGTGDNSPLHF
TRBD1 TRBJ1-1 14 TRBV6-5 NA TGTGCCAGCAGTCCGACAGGGGCCTACACTGAAGCTTTCTTT CASSPTGAYTEAFF
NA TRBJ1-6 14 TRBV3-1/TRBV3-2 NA TGTGCCAGCAGCCGTGGACAAGGAAATTCACCCCTCCACTTT CASSRGQGNSPLHF
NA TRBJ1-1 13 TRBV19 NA TGTGCCAGTAGCATTCCATCGACAGGTGAAGCTTTCTTT CASSIPSTGEAFF
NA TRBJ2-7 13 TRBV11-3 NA TGTGCCAGCAGCTTAGCTTCCAGCTACGAGCAGTACTTC CASSLASSYEQYF
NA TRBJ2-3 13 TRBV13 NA TGTGCCAGCAGCTCGACTATGACAGATACGCAGTATTTT CASSSTMTDTQYF
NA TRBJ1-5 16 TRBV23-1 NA TGCGCCAGCAGTCCCCGGGAAGCAGGGGTCAATCAGCCCCAGCATTTT CASSPREAGVNQPQHF
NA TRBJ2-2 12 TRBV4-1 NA TGCGCCAGCAGCCCTCCGGCCGGGGAGCTGTTTTTT CASSPPAGELFF
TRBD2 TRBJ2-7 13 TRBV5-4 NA TGTGCCAGCAGCTTGCGGGGGGTCTACGAGCAGTACTTC CASSLRGVYEQYF
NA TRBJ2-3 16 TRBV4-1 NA TGCGCCAGCAGCCAAGGACCCCAGGGGATTGGAGATACGCAGTATTTT CASSQGPQGIGDTQYF
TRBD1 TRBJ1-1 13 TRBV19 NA TGTGCCAGTAGTATCCGGGACAGAAGTGAAGCTTTCTTT CASSIRDRSEAFF
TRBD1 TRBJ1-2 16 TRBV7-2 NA TGTGCCAGCAGCGAATCAGGGGGCCAAACTATCTATGGCTACACCTTC CASSESGGQTIYGYTF
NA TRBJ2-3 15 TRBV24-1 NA TGTGCCACCAGTGACAGGGGAGAGAGCACAGATACGCAGTATTTT CATSDRGESTDTQYF